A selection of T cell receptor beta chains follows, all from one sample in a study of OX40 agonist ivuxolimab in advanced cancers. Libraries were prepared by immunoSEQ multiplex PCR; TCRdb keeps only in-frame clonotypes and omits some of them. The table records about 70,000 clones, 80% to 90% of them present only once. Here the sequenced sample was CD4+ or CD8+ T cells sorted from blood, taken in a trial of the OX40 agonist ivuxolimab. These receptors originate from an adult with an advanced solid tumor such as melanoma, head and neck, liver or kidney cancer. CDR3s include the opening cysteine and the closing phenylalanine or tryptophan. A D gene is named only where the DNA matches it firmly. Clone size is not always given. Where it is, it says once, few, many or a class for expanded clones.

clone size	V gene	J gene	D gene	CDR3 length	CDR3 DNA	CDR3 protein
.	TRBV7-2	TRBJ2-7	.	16	TGTGCCAGCAGCTTCCCCAGGGGCGGGAATCACTACGAGCAGTACTTC	CASSFPRGGNHYEQYF
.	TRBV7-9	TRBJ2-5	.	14	TGTGCCAGCAGCCGCCTCGAGTGGGGAGAGACCCAGTACTTC	CASSRLEWGETQYF
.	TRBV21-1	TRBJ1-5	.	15	TGTGCCAGCACGAGACAGGCGGGTTGCAATCAGCCCCAGCATTTT	CASTRQAGCNQPQHF
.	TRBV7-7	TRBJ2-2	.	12	TGTGCCAGCAGCTTAGTATCCGGGGAGCTGTTTTTT	CASSLVSGELFF
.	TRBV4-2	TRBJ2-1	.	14	TGTGCCAGCAGCCAAGATCAGCGGTCCTTAACTCAGTTCTTC	CASSQDQRSLTQFF
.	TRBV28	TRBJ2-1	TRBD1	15	TGTGCCAGCAGTTCCTCGACAGGGGGTTACAATGAGCAGTTCTTC	CASSSSTGGYNEQFF
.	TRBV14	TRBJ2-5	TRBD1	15	TGTGCCAGCAGCCAAGGAGGCACAGGGGAAGAGACCCAGTACTTC	CASSQGGTGEETQYF
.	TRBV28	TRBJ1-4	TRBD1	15	TGTGCCAGCAGCGGGGGACAGGACGGTAATGAAAAACTGTTTTTT	CASSGGQDGNEKLFF
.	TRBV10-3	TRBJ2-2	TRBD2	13	TGTGCCATCTCGGGGGGGCCCACCGGGGAGCTGTTTTTT	CAISGGPTGELFF
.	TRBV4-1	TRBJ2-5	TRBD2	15	TGCGCCAGCAGCATTAGCGGGGGGGCCGGAGAGACCCAGTACTTC	CASSISGGAGETQYF
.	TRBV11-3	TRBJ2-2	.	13	TGTGCCAGCAGCTTAGTCCCCCACGGGGAGCTGTTTTTT	CASSLVPHGELFF
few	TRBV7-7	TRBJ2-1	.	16	TGTGCTAGCAGCTTAGCGCGAGGGGGTTCGGGTAATGAGCAGTTCTTC	CASSLARGGSGNEQFF
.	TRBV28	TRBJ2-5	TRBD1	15	TGTGCCAGCAGTTCTCCCGGTGGTCCCCAGGGGGCCCAGTACTTC	CASSSPGGPQGAQYF
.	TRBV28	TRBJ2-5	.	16	TGTGCCAGCAGTCCTGGGCGGCCTAGGGCTTCAGAGACCCAGTACTTC	CASSPGRPRASETQYF
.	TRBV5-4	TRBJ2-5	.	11	TGTGCCAGCAGCTCTCAAGAGACCCAGTACTTC	CASSSQETQYF
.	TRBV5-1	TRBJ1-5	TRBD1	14	TGCGCCAGCAGTTCCACAGGGGAAAATCAGCCCCAGCATTTT	CASSSTGENQPQHF
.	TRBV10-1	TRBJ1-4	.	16	TGCGCCAGCAGTGAGAGGACCGGTCCTACTAATGAAAAACTGTTTTTT	CASSERTGPTNEKLFF
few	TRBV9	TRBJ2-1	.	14	TGTGCCAGCAGCTCCGGGACTGATTCTTCGACGGGGATCTTC	CASSSGTDSSTGIF
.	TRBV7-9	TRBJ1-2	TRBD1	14	TGTGCCAGCAGCAGCAGGACAGGGGGCGATGGCTACACCTTC	CASSSRTGGDGYTF
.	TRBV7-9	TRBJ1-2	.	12	TGTGCCAGCAGCCTGTCACCCTATGGCTACACCTTC	CASSLSPYGYTF
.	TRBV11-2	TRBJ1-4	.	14	TGTGCCAGCAGCTTCCGGGGGCTAGGTGAAAAACTGTTTTTT	CASSFRGLGEKLFF
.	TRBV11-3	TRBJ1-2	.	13	TGTGCCAGCAGCCGGGGGGATAACTATGGCTACACCTTC	CASSRGDNYGYTF
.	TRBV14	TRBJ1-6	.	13	TGTGCCAGCAGCCAGGGTAGGAATTCACCCCTCCACTTT	CASSQGRNSPLHF
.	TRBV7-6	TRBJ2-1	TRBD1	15	TGTGCCAGCAGCCAGAGACAGGGGGCGAACAATGAGCAGTTCTTC	CASSQRQGANNEQFF
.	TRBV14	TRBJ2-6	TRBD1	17	TGTGCCAGCAGCCAAGATGGACAGGCCTCTGGGGCCAACGTCCTGACTTTC	CASSQDGQASGANVLTF
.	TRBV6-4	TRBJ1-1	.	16	TGTGCCAGCAGTCGCGACAGCCGCGTTGTAGGCACTGAAGCTTTCTTT	CASSRDSRVVGTEAFF
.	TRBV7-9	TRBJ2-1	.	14	TGTGCTAGCAGCTTAGGCGGAAACCGGGGAGAGCAGTTCTTC	CASSLGGNRGEQFF
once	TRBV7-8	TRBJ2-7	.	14	TGTGCCAGCAGCGCCGGACTGTCATCCTACGAGCAGTACTTC	CASSAGLSSYEQYF
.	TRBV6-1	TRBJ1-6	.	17	TGTGCCAGCAGTGAAACCCCACCTGGGGCAGCCAATTCACCCCTCCACTTT	CASSETPPGAANSPLHF
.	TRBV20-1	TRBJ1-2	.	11	TGCAGTGCTGGAGACATGCGTGGCTACACCTTC	CSAGDMRGYTF
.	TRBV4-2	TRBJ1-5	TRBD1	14	TGTGCCAGCAGCCCTCGGACAGGGGGGCAGCCCCAGCATTTT	CASSPRTGGQPQHF
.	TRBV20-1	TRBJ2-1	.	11	TGCAGTTCTCAGCTCTACAATGAGCAGTTCTTC	CSSQLYNEQFF
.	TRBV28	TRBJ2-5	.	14	TGTGCCAGCAGTTCGCAACGGACGGGGGAGACCCAGTACTTC	CASSSQRTGETQYF
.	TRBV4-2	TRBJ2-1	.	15	TGTGCCAGCAGCCTGACCTATCCCTCCTACAATGAGCAGTTCTTC	CASSLTYPSYNEQFF
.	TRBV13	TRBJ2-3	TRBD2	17	TGTGCCAGCAGCCCGAGGACTAGCGGGGAATTCACAGATACGCAGTATTTT	CASSPRTSGEFTDTQYF
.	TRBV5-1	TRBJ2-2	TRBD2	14	TGCGCCAGCAGCGGAAGGACTAGATCCGGGGAGCTGTTTTTT	CASSGRTRSGELFF
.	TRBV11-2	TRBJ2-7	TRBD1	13	TGTGCCAGCAGCTTCCGGACAGGACACGAGCAGTACTTC	CASSFRTGHEQYF
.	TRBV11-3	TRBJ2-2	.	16	TGTGCCAGCAGCTTAGTGTCAGGGGCGAACACCGGGGAGCTGTTTTTT	CASSLVSGANTGELFF
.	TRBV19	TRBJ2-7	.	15	TGTGCCAGTAGTATTGTGGACAGACTTAGGGACGAGCAGTACTTC	CASSIVDRLRDEQYF
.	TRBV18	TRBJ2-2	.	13	TGTGCCAGCTCCGCTGGGCCCACCGGGGAGCTGTTTTTT	CASSAGPTGELFF
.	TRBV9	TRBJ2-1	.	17	TGTGCCAGCAGCCCCCGGGGGTCAGGGGTCCGTACAATTGAGCAGTTCTTC	CASSPRGSGVRTIEQFF
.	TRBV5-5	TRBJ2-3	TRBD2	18	TGTGCCAGCAGCTTGGTGGTAGCGGGGGGTCCAAGCACAGATACGCAGTATTTT	CASSLVVAGGPSTDTQYF
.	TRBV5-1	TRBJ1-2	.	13	TGCGCCAGCAGCTTGGCGGGGGACTATGGCTACACCTTC	CASSLAGDYGYTF
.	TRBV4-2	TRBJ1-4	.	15	TGTGCCAGCAGCCAAGATCTGGGAACTAATGAAAAACTGTTTTTT	CASSQDLGTNEKLFF
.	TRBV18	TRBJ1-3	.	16	TGTGCCAGCTCACAAAACCCGGGAGAGCCTGGAAACACCATATATTTT	CASSQNPGEPGNTIYF
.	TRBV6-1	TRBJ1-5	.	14	TGTGCCATCTCGGCGGCAGGGAACAATCAGCCCCAGCATTTT	CAISAAGNNQPQHF
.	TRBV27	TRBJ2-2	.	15	TGTGCCAGCAGGCCCAGCGGTCGACACACCGGGGAGCTGTTTTTT	CASRPSGRHTGELFF
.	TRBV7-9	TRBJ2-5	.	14	TGTGCCAGCAGCCCACAGGTGGGCCAGGAGACCCAGTACTTC	CASSPQVGQETQYF
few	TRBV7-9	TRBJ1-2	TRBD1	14	TGTGCCAGCAGCCCGGGGACAGGGGATTATGGCTACACCTTC	CASSPGTGDYGYTF
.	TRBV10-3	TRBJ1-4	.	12	TGTGCCATCAGGGGGTCTGATGAAAAACTGTTTTTT	CAIRGSDEKLFF
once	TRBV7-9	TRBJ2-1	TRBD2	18	TGTGCCAGCAGCGTACGGACCGGGGGGGCCCCTTCCTACAATGAGCAGTTCTTC	CASSVRTGGAPSYNEQFF